A single sample is the source of the 26 T cell receptor beta chains below, sequenced in a study of T cell responses to AZD1222 COVID-19 vaccine. Clones were read by immunoSEQ multiplex PCR, and TCRdb kept only the in-frame ones, dropping some. The table includes about 130,000 clones, nearly 90% detected once. The sequences come from peripheral blood, collected 28 days after the second AZD1222 dose. All receptors come from an adult who received the AZD1222 COVID-19 vaccine.

V and J are TRBV6-6 and TRBJ1-4; 9 bases line up with TRBD1. J gave up 3 bases and V 5 bases, and 4 bases lay outside the gene matches. This CDR3 region has 15 residues. Germline loops: CDR1 MNHNY, CDR2 SVGAGI (reference sequence). CDR3 sequence: CASSPRQGANEKLFF. CDR3 bases: TGTGCCAGCAGTCCACGACAGGGGGCTAATGAAAAACTGTTTTTT.

This clone was recorded once. This rearrangement joins TRBV6-5 to TRBJ1-4; D not certain. This CDR3 has 15 residues. The germline V and J ends were trimmed by 4 bases and 0 bases, with 9 bases remaining between them. CDR1 is MNHEY, CDR2 SVGAGI, per germline. The CDR3 spells CASSSYTATNEKLFF. CDR3 nucleotide sequence: TGTGCCAGCAGTTCCTACACTGCAACTAATGAAAAACTGTTTTTT.

The chain couples TRBV5-6 to TRBJ1-5; no clear D. CDR3 length: 14 amino acids. Trimming shortened V by 0 bases and J by 0 bases, and 4 bases separated the two germline ends. CDR1 and CDR2 from the germline V gene are SGHDT and YYEEEE. Written as DNA, the CDR3 is TGTGCCAGCAGCTTGGCGTTTAGCAATCAGCCCCAGCATTTT. This translates into CASSLAFSNQPQHF.

This clone turned up a few times. The CDR3: CASRGPKAYEQYF. CDR3 bases: TGTGCCAGCAGAGGACCTAAAGCCTACGAGCAGTACTTC. This chain links TRBV2 with TRBJ2-7; D is undetermined. This CDR3 contains 13 residues. The ends were cut back, 6 bases at V and 2 bases at J, with 11 bases in the middle. Germline lookup yields CDR1 SNHLY and CDR2 FYNNEI.

The V gene is TRBV28, the J gene TRBJ1-2; 7 bases agree with TRBD1. From germline, CDR1 is MDHEN and CDR2 SYDVKM. The CDR3 runs 14 residues. J gave up 6 bases and V 6 bases, and 10 bases lay outside the gene matches. The CDR3 sequence: CASSLGGVVDGYTF. The CDR3 coding sequence is TGTGCCAGCAGCCTAGGGGGCGTTGTGGATGGCTACACCTTC.

J is TRBJ1-5 and V is TRBV18, with TRBD1 identical over 9 bases. After removal of 5 bases from V and 0 bases from J, the junction contained 5 bases not matched to a gene. CDR1 is KGHSH, CDR2 LQKENI, per germline. The CDR3 spans 16 residues. The CDR3 protein is CASSAQGAASNQPQHF. The CDR3 DNA reads TGTGCCAGCTCAGCACAGGGGGCGGCTAGCAATCAGCCCCAGCATTTT.

V gene TRBV9 combines with J gene TRBJ1-2, with 9 bases fitting TRBD1. The CDR3 spans 14 residues. Germline V lookup: CDR1 SGDLS, CDR2 YYNGEE. V was pared by 5 bases and J by 3 bases, with 5 bases of the junction left unmatched. The CDR3: CASRTGTGHYGYTF. The DNA of the CDR3 is TGTGCCAGCAGAACCGGGACAGGGCACTATGGCTACACCTTC. The full variable domain, with the rest looked up from reference TRBV9 and TRBJ1-2, is DSGVTQTPKHLITATGQRVTLRCSPRSGDLSVYWYQQSLDQGLQFLIQYYNGEERAKGNILERFSAQQFPDLHSELNLSSLELGDSALYFCASRTGTGHYGYTFGSGTRLTVV.

V is TRBV14 and J is TRBJ2-7, with 7 nucleotides matching TRBD1. Germline V gene data show CDR1 as SGHDN and CDR2 as FVKESK. This CDR3 has 16 residues. Germline trimming cut 0 bases from V and 2 bases from J; bases unmatched to any gene: 7. CDR3 bases: TGTGCCAGCAGCCAAGACCAGGGACAGTACGCCTACGAGCAGTACTTC. This sequence encodes CASSQDQGQYAYEQYF.

This chain links TRBV7-2 with TRBJ1-3; D not resolved. CDR1 is SGHTA, CDR2 FQGNSA, per germline. There are 12 residues in the CDR3. The ends were cut back, 4 bases at V and 4 bases at J, with 5 bases in the middle. CDR3 sequence (DNA): TGTGCCAGCAGCTCGGCCGGAAACACCATATATTTT. Residues: CASSSAGNTIYF.

The chain carries TRBV7-2 and TRBJ2-5, with D unresolved. Trimming shortened V by 5 bases and J by 0 bases, and 7 bases separated the two germline ends. CDR1 is SGHTA and CDR2 is FQGNSA in the germline V gene. This CDR3 is built from 13 residues. The CDR3, as DNA: TGTGCCAGCAGCCTCGACTACCAAGAGACCCAGTACTTC. Its translation: CASSLDYQETQYF.

This clone was seen just once. V gene TRBV3-1 (or the pseudogene TRBV3-2) combines with J gene TRBJ2-1; D tentatively fits TRBD1 or TRBD2 (7 bases each). V was cut by 7 bases and J by 9 bases, with 13 bases left in between. From germline, CDR1 is LGHDT and CDR2 YNNKEL (reference sequence). The CDR3 has 12 residues. The CDR3 DNA reads TGTGCCAGCACTCAGGGGGGGATTGAGCAGTTCTTC. Its translation: CASTQGGIEQFF.

The J gene is TRBJ1-3, the V gene TRBV28; no reliable D call. The germline V gene has CDR1 MDHEN and CDR2 SYDVKM. This CDR3 comprises 15 residues. The V end was cut by 2 bases, the J end by 0 bases, with 8 bases between. In nucleotides, the CDR3 is TGTGCCAGCAGTTTAGCCTATTACTCTGGAAACACCATATATTTT. This encodes CASSLAYYSGNTIYF. Supplemented by reference TRBV28 and TRBJ1-3, the full variable domain reads DVKVTQSSRYLVKRTGEKVFLECVQDMDHENMFWYRQDPGLGLRLIYFSYDVKMKEKGDIPEGYSVSREKKERFSLILESASTNQTSMYLCASSLAYYSGNTIYFGEGSWLTVV.

The V gene is TRBV10-2, the J gene TRBJ2-7; a possible D gene is TRBD1 (5 bases). V gave up 4 bases and J gave up 5 bases, with 15 bases separating them. There are 14 residues in the CDR3. Germline V CDR1 and CDR2: WSHSY, SAAADI. This chain's CDR3 is CASSVSGGAHEQYF. The CDR3 DNA follows: TGCGCCAGCAGTGTATCGGGTGGGGCCCACGAGCAGTACTTC.

The CDR3 is CASSSTDSNQPQHF. CDR3 nucleotides: TGTGCCAGCAGCTCCACAGATAGCAATCAGCCCCAGCATTTT. The chain is built from TRBV2 and TRBJ1-5; no clear D gene. The CDR3 has 14 residues. In germline, CDR1 is SNHLY, CDR2 FYNNEI. V lost 6 bases to trimming and J lost 0 bases, with 9 bases between them.

The table lists this clone with a few counts. The V gene is TRBV7-9, the J gene TRBJ1-2, with 7 bases matching TRBD1. With 6 bases clipped from V and 7 bases from J, the junction kept 17 bases outside the gene matches. CDR1 and CDR2 from the germline V gene are SEHNR and FQNEAQ (reference sequence). The CDR3 is made up of 16 amino acids. The CDR3 sequence: CASSTMTGPYAGGYTF. The CDR3 nucleotides read TGTGCCAGCAGTACGATGACAGGGCCATACGCAGGTGGCTACACCTTC.

J is TRBJ1-5 and V is TRBV19; 7 bases fit TRBD1. V trimming: 5 bases; J trimming: 5 bases; junction bases outside the gene matches: 6. The CDR3 sequence is 14 residues long. Germline CDR1 and CDR2: LNHDA and SQIVND (reference sequence). CDR3 amino acids: CASSESGGDQPQHF. The CDR3 DNA reads as TGTGCCAGTAGTGAATCAGGGGGGGATCAGCCCCAGCATTTT.

The rearrangement links TRBV6-5 to TRBJ2-5; a possible D gene is TRBD2 (6 bases). The V gene lost 6 bases and the J gene lost 4 bases, with 12 bases spanning the gap. Per the germline V gene, CDR1 is MNHEY and CDR2 is SVGAGI. CDR3 length equals 13 residues. CDR3 sequence: CASSRGLGETQYF. Written as DNA, the CDR3 is TGTGCCAGCAGCCGGGGGTTAGGAGAGACCCAGTACTTC.

The chain is built from TRBV6-5 and TRBJ2-3; 8 bases map to TRBD2. CDR3 length: 15 amino acids. V lost 10 bases and J lost 2; bases outside the gene matches: 11. The germline gives CDR1 MNHEY, CDR2 SVGAGI. CDR3 DNA sequence: TGTGCCACCAACATAGGACTAGCAATCACAGATACGCAGTATTTT. Translation: CATNIGLAITDTQYF.

The rearrangement joins TRBV19 to TRBJ1-5, with D perhaps matching TRBD1 (6 bases). Between the trimmed V and J ends, which lost 5 bases and 6 bases, there was a span of 17 bases. In germline, CDR1 is LNHDA, CDR2 SQIVND (reference sequence). This CDR3 spans 15 amino acids. CDR3 bases: TGTGCCAGTAGTCAGGGCCAGGGGTATGTTCAGCCCCAGCATTTT. Amino acids: CASSQGQGYVQPQHF.

As DNA, the CDR3 is TGCAGCGTCGGAAGTGCGGGGGACTACAATGAGCAGTTCTTC. This translates into CSVGSAGDYNEQFF. The V and J genes are TRBV29-1 and TRBJ2-1, with 7 positions matching TRBD2. Germline CDR1 and CDR2: SQVTM and ANQGSEA. V shed 6 bases and J 3 bases; nucleotides not matched to a gene: 8. The CDR3 runs to 14 residues.

The rearrangement links TRBV5-4 to TRBJ2-1; TRBD1 matches 8 bases. V shed 1 base and J 6 bases; nucleotides not matched to a gene: 6. Germline lookup yields CDR1 SGHNT and CDR2 YYREEE (reference sequence). The CDR3 runs 15 residues. The CDR3 nucleotides are TGTGCCAGCAGCTTGTTACAGGGGGTGGGCAATGAGCAGTTCTTC. It is translated as CASSLLQGVGNEQFF.

The genes are TRBV7-6 and TRBJ2-3, with D tentatively TRBD1 (5 bases). The CDR3 covers 13 residues. Trimming pared 1 base from V and 6 bases from J, leaving 8 bases between. The germline V gene encodes CDR1 SGHVS and CDR2 FNYEAQ. CDR3: CASSLVRDDTQYF. The CDR3 DNA follows: TGTGCCAGCAGCTTAGTCAGGGATGATACGCAGTATTTT.

The chain is built from TRBV24-1 and TRBJ2-2, with a weak D call TRBD2 (6 bases). The CDR3 covers 14 residues. Looked up from germline, CDR1 is KGHDR and CDR2 is SFDVKD. V was clipped by 5 bases and J by 4 bases, with 10 bases between them. CDR3 sequence (DNA): TGTGCCACCAGTGTCCGGGAGAGCACCGGGGAGCTGTTTTTT. Amino acid sequence: CATSVRESTGELFF.

The V gene is TRBV28, the J gene TRBJ2-7; 11 nucleotides agree with TRBD2. J gave up 1 base and V 9 bases, and 5 bases lay outside the gene matches. CDR3 size: 14 residues. Germline V CDR1 and CDR2: MDHEN, SYDVKM. CDR3 sequence (DNA): TGTGCCAGTCGGACTAGCGGGTCTTCCTACGAGCAGTACTTC. Amino acid sequence: CASRTSGSSYEQYF.

This clone was seen only once. The chain combines TRBV25-1 with TRBJ2-7; TRBD1 matches at 8 bases. The CDR3 runs to 13 residues. V trimming: 10 bases; J trimming: 2 bases; junction bases outside the gene matches: 7. The germline V gene encodes CDR1 MGHDK and CDR2 SYGVNS. CDR3 region: CAMGRTGTYEQYF. DNA of the CDR3: TGTGCCATGGGTAGGACAGGGACCTACGAGCAGTACTTC.

The V and J genes are TRBV11-3 and TRBJ2-7; possible D gene TRBD1, 7 bases. Trimming removed 5 bases from V and 4 bases from J, with 21 bases in between. This CDR3 contains 16 residues. Germline V gives CDR1 SGHNT, CDR2 YENEEA. The CDR3: CASSRPAGQLHYEQYF. The CDR3 nucleotides read TGTGCCAGCAGCCGACCTGCGGGACAGCTCCATTACGAGCAGTACTTC. Supplemented by reference TRBV11-3 and TRBJ2-7, the full variable domain reads EAGVVQSPRYKIIEKKQPVAFWCNPISGHNTLYWYLQNLGQGPELLIRYENEEAVDDSQLPKDRFSAERLKGVDSTLKIQPAELGDSAVYLCASSRPAGQLHYEQYFGPGTRLTVT.